Listed here are 4 T cell receptor beta chains from one sample, sequenced in a study of T cell responses to AZD1222 COVID-19 vaccine. Method: immunoSEQ multiplex PCR; TCRdb's copy keeps in-frame clones and lacks some. Here the sample spans some 110,000 clones, around 89% being singletons. Specimen: peripheral blood, collected on day 0 of AZD1222 vaccination. Receptors were obtained from an adult in good health.

The gene calls are TRBV30 and TRBJ1-2; D ambiguous. V lost 3 bases, J lost 8 bases, and 10 bases lay in between. The CDR3 is 11 amino acids. CDR1 is GTSNPN and CDR2 is SVGIG in the germline V gene (reference sequence). CDR3 sequence: CAWRLAGGYTF. The CDR3 bases are TGTGCCTGGAGGCTGGCCGGGGGCTACACCTTC.

V is TRBV27 and J is TRBJ1-5; D not resolved. Germline V lookup: CDR1 MNHEY, CDR2 SMNVEV (reference sequence). This CDR3 spans 13 amino acids. V was pared by 2 bases and J by 5 bases, with 7 bases between. The CDR3 is CASSLLRDQPQHF. In DNA, the CDR3 is TGTGCCAGCAGTTTACTGAGGGATCAGCCCCAGCATTTT.

This clone was recorded a few times. The chain combines TRBV18 with TRBJ1-5; 7 bases align to TRBD1. With V trimmed by 1 base and J by 4 bases, 4 bases remained unmatched. The germline V gene has CDR1 KGHSH and CDR2 LQKENI. This CDR3 comprises 15 residues. In DNA, the CDR3 is TGTGCCAGCTCACCACAGGGGGCAGGGAATCAGCCCCAGCATTTT. Translating gives CASSPQGAGNQPQHF. Combining the CDR3 with reference TRBV18 and TRBJ1-5 gives the whole variable domain NAGVMQNPRHLVRRRGQEARLRCSPMKGHSHVYWYRQLPEEGLKFMVYLQKENIIDESGMPKERFSAEFPKEGPSILRIQQVVRGDSAAYFCASSPQGAGNQPQHFGDGTRLSIL.

V and J are TRBV28 and TRBJ2-7; D uncertain. The CDR3 is 12 amino acids. The germline V gene has CDR1 MDHEN and CDR2 SYDVKM. V lost 2 bases and J lost 4, with 6 bases in between. This CDR3 reads CASSLRTYEQYF. Here the CDR3 DNA reads TGTGCCAGCAGTTTACGCACTTACGAGCAGTACTTC.